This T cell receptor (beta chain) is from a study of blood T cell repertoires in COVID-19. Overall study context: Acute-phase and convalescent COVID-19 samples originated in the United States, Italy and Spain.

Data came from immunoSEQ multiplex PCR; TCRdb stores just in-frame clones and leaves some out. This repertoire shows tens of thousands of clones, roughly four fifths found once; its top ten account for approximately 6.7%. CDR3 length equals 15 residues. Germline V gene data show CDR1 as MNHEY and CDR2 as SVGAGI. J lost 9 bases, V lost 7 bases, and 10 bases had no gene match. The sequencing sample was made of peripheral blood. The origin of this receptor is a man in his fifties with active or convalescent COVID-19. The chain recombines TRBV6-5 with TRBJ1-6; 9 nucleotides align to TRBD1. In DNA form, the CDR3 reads TGTGCCAGCAAGCACCGGGACAGGGCTGGTTCACCCCTCCACTTT. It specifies CASKHRDRAGSPLHF.